This T cell receptor (beta chain) was sequenced in a study of OX40 agonist ivuxolimab in advanced cancers. Notes on the study in general: Normalized T-cell clonal expansion was also low in a subset of nonresponders.

Germline CDR1 and CDR2: MGHRA and YSYEKL. Trimming cost V 3 bases and J 3 bases, with 17 bases left between them. This CDR3 has 16 residues. Sequencing was performed with immunoSEQ multiplex PCR; in TCRdb, only in-frame clones are kept and a portion is missing. Seen here are approximately 50,000 clones, approximately 83% observed once, and the top ten hold roughly an eighth. On this clone: Its antigen remains unidentified.

This sequence was found in an adult with an advanced solid tumor such as melanoma, head and neck, liver or kidney cancer. V usage is TRBV4-1 and J usage is TRBJ2-5; D is unresolved. This material consisted of CD4+ or CD8+ T cells sorted from blood, taken in a trial of the OX40 agonist ivuxolimab. CDR3 loop: CASSQHSIWKEETQYF. CDR3 sequence (DNA): TGCGCCAGCAGCCAGCATAGTATTTGGAAAGAAGAGACCCAGTACTTC.